This entry lists 5 T cell receptor beta chains sequenced from one sample in a study of cytomegalovirus exposure and HLA in healthy donors. TCRdb's table, derived via immunoSEQ multiplex PCR, lists solely in-frame clones and lacks some. The sample includes about 68,000 clones, about 90% of them seen just once. The material sequenced was PBMCs. These receptors originate from a man younger than 30 in good health and CMV-seronegative.

The chain is built from TRBV11-2 and TRBJ2-1; 9 bases line up with TRBD1. Per the germline V gene, CDR1 is SGHAT and CDR2 is FQNNGV. Losses at the gene ends were 2 bases for V and 4 bases for J; bases not matched to a gene: 15. CDR3 size: 19 residues. This CDR3 is CASSLPGQGSTRGYNEQFF. CDR3 in DNA: TGTGCCAGCAGCTTACCGGGACAGGGTAGCACTAGAGGGTACAATGAGCAGTTCTTC.

The rearrangement links TRBV4-3 to TRBJ1-5; D is possibly TRBD1 (5 bases). The V end was cut by 0 bases, the J end by 9 bases, with 15 bases between. CDR3 length: 15 amino acids. Germline-derived CDR1 and CDR2 are LGHNA and YSLEER. CDR3 residues: CASSQDRTGVGPQHF. As DNA, the CDR3 is TGCGCCAGCAGCCAAGATAGGACGGGGGTTGGGCCCCAGCATTTT.

The chain carries TRBV9 and TRBJ1-1, with D possibly TRBD1 on 6 matching bases. Germline loops: CDR1 SGDLS, CDR2 YYNGEE. V gave up 4 bases and J gave up 5 bases, with 18 bases separating them. There are 15 residues in the CDR3. This CDR3 reads CASSSRQAMGTEAFF. CDR3 nucleotide sequence: TGTGCCAGCAGCTCCCGACAGGCGATGGGGACTGAAGCTTTCTTT. The full variable domain, its missing parts supplied by reference TRBV9 and TRBJ1-1, is DSGVTQTPKHLITATGQRVTLRCSPRSGDLSVYWYQQSLDQGLQFLIQYYNGEERAKGNILERFSAQQFPDLHSELNLSSLELGDSALYFCASSSRQAMGTEAFFGQGTRLTVV.

V is TRBV7-2 and J is TRBJ2-3; unclear D gene. This CDR3 region has 15 residues. V lost 1 base to trimming and J lost 2 bases, with 10 bases between them. CDR1 and CDR2 from the germline V gene are SGHTA and FQGNSA. The CDR3 loop reads CASSLVLVVTDTQYF. In DNA, the CDR3 is TGTGCCAGCAGCTTAGTTCTGGTAGTCACAGATACGCAGTATTTT.

This chain links TRBV28 with TRBJ2-7; TRBD2 agrees at 10 bases. Germline CDR1 MDHEN, CDR2 SYDVKM. The CDR3 sequence is 15 residues long. J lost 3 bases, V lost 6 bases, and 8 bases had no gene match. The CDR3 region has the DNA TGTGCCAGCAGACTCGGGACTAGCGCAAACTACGAGCAGTACTTC. Translating gives CASRLGTSANYEQYF.